The T cell receptor (beta chain) under discussion was sequenced for a study of T cells in tuberculosis. This CDR3 contains 15 residues. Germline-derived CDR1 and CDR2 are MNHNS and SASEGT. J gave up 5 bases and V 3 bases, and 8 bases lay outside the gene matches. Generated by immunoSEQ multiplex PCR, the TCRdb table keeps only in-frame clones and is missing some. The data hold around 19,000 clones, with 85% to 90% observed a single time. The sample comprised PBMCs. The source of this sequence is a donor aged 5-35 years with latent tuberculosis or without tuberculosis infection. J is TRBJ2-7 and V is TRBV6-1; 9 bases align to TRBD1. The CDR3 region has the DNA TGTGCCAGCAGTGACTCCGGGACAGGGAGAAACGAGCAGTACTTC. Its translation is CASSDSGTGRNEQYF.